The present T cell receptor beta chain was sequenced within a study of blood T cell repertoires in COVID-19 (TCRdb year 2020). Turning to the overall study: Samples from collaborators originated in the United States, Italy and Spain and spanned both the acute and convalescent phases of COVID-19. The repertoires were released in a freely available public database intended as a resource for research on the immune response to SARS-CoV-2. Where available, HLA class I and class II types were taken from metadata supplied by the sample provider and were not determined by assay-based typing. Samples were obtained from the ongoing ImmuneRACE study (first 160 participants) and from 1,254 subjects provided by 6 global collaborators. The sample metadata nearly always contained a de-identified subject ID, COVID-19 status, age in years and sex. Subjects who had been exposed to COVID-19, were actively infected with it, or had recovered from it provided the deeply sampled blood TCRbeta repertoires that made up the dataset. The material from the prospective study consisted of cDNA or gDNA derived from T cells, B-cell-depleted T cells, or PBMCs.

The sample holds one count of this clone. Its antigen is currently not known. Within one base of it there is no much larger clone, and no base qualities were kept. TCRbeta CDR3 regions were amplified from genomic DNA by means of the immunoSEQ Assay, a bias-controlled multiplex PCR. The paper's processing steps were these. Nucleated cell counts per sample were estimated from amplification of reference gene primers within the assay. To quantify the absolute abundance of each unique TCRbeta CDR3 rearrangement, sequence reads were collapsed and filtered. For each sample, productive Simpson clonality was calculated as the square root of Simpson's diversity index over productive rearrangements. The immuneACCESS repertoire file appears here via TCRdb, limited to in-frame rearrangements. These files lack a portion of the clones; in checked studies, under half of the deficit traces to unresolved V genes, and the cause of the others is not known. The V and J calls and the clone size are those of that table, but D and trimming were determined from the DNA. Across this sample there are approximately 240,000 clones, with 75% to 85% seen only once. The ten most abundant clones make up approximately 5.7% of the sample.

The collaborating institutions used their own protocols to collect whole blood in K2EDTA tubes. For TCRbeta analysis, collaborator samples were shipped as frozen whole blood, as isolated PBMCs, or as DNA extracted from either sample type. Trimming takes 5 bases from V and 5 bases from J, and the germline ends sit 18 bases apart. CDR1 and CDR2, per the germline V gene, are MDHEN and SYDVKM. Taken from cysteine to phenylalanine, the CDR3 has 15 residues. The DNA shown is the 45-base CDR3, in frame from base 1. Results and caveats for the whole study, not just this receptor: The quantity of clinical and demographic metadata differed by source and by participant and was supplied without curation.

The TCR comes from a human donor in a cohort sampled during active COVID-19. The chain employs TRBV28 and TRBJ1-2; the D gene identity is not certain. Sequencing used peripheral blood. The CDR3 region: CASSQTRGISYGYTF. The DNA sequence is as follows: TGTGCCAGCAGTCAAACCCGCGGGATTTCGTATGGCTACACCTTC.